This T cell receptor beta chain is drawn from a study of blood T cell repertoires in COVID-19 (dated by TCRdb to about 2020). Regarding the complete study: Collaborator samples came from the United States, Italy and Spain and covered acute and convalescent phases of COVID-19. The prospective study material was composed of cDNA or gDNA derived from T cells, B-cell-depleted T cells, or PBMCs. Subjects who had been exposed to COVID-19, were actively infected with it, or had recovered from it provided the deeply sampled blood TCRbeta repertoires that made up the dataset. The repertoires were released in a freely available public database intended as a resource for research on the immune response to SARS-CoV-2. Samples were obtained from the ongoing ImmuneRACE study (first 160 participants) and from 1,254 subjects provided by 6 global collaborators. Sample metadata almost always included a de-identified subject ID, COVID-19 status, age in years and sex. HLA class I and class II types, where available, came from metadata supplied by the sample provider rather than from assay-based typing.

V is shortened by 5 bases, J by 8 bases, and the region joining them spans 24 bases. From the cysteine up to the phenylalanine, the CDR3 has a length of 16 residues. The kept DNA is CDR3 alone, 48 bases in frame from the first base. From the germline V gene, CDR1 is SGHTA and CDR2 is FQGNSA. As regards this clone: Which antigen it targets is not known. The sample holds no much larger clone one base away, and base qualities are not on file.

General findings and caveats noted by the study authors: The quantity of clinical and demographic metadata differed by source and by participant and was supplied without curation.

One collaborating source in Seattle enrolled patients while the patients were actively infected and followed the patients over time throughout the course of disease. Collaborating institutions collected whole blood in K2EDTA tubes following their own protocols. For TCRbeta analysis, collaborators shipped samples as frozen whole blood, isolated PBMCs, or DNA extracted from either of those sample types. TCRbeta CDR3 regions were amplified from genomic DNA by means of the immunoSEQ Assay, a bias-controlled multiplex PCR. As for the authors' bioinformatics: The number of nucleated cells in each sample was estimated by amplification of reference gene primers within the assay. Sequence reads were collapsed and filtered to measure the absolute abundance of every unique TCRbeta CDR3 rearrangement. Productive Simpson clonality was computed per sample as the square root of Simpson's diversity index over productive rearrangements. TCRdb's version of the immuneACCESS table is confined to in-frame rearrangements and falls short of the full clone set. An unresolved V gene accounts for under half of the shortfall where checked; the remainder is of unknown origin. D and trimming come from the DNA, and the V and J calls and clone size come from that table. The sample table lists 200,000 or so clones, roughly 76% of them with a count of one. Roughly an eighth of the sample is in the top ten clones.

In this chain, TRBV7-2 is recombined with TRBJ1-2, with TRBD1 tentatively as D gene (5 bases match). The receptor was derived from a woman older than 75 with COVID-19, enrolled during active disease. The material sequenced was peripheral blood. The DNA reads TGTGCCAGCAGCGCTGCAGGGCTTATGGGGACTAAGGGCTACACCTTC. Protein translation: CASSAAGLMGTKGYTF.